Listed here are 7 T cell receptor beta chains from one sample, sequenced in a study of STAT5B mutations in CD4+ large granular lymphocyte leukemia. The repertoire was sequenced with immunoSEQ multiplex PCR; TCRdb's copy has only in-frame clones and lacks some. The table has about 40,000 clones, approximately 80% seen once. Sequenced material: CD4+ T cells from blood buffy coats. The origin of the receptors is a human donor in good health.

This clone was picked up a small number of times. J is TRBJ1-5 and V is TRBV19; D is ambiguous. The CDR3 consists of 12 residues. With 5 bases removed from V and 3 bases from J, the gap between germline ends came to 5 bases. CDR1 and CDR2 from the germline V gene are LNHDA and SQIVND (reference sequence). The CDR3 here is CASSPANQPQHF. In DNA, the CDR3 is TGTGCCAGTAGTCCTGCCAATCAGCCCCAGCATTTT. Filled out from reference TRBV19 and TRBJ1-5, the complete variable domain reads DGGITQSPKYLFRKEGQNVTLSCEQNLNHDAMYWYRQDPGQGLRLIYYSQIVNDFQKGDIAEGYSVSREKKESFPLTVTSAQKNPTAFYLCASSPANQPQHFGDGTRLSIL.

The gene calls are TRBV6-6 and TRBJ1-1, with TRBD1 matching over 9 bases. The germline CDR1 and CDR2 sequences are MNHNY and SVGAGI (reference sequence). The J segment lost 7 bases and the V segment lost 0 bases, leaving 3 bases of the junction unmatched. The CDR3 has 14 amino acids. CDR3 loop: CASSYSLGQGEAFF. The CDR3 DNA sequence: TGTGCCAGCAGTTACTCGCTGGGACAGGGTGAAGCTTTCTTT.

This rearrangement joins TRBV10-3 to TRBJ1-5; 7 nucleotides align to TRBD1. CDR1 and CDR2 from the germline V gene are ENHRY and SYGVKD. The CDR3 runs 19 residues. V lost 4 bases to trimming and J lost 3 bases; unmatched junction nucleotides: 18. This CDR3 is CAISAQLAGGSINNQPQHF. CDR3 sequence (DNA): TGTGCCATCAGTGCCCAGTTGGCAGGGGGTTCTATAAACAATCAGCCCCAGCATTTT.

The chain joins TRBV5-1 to TRBJ2-5, with 8 positions matching TRBD1. Germline V lookup: CDR1 SGHRS, CDR2 YFSETQ. The CDR3 consists of 16 residues. V lost 0 bases and J lost 5; bases outside the gene matches: 9. Here the CDR3 reads CASSLEGDRPWETQYF. The DNA of the CDR3 is TGCGCCAGCAGCTTGGAGGGGGACAGGCCTTGGGAGACCCAGTACTTC.

V and J are TRBV18 and TRBJ2-7, with TRBD1 identical over 9 bases. After removal of 4 bases from V and 6 bases from J, the junction contained 7 bases not matched to a gene. Germline CDR1 is KGHSH and CDR2 is LQKENI. The CDR3 runs to 14 residues. The CDR3, as DNA: TGTGCCAGCTCACGGGGACAGGGTAATGGCGAGCAGTACTTC. Its protein product is CASSRGQGNGEQYF. Supplemented by reference TRBV18 and TRBJ2-7, the full variable domain reads NAGVMQNPRHLVRRRGQEARLRCSPMKGHSHVYWYRQLPEEGLKFMVYLQKENIIDESGMPKERFSAEFPKEGPSILRIQQVVRGDSAAYFCASSRGQGNGEQYFGPGTRLTVT.

The CDR3 here is CASSPPMADNYGYTF. In DNA, the CDR3 is TGTGCCAGCTCACCACCAATGGCAGATAACTATGGCTACACCTTC. The chain is built from TRBV18 and TRBJ1-2, with D hard to call. The V gene lost 0 bases and the J gene lost 1 base, with 9 bases spanning the gap. The CDR3 is made up of 15 amino acids. CDR1 and CDR2 from the germline V gene are KGHSH and LQKENI.

The chain employs TRBV5-1 and TRBJ1-1; the D is unclear. The CDR3 extends over 13 amino acids. Germline V gene data show CDR1 as SGHRS and CDR2 as YFSETQ. Trimming took off 4 bases at V and 0 bases at J, with 7 bases between the two ends. CDR3 nucleotides: TGCGCCAGCAGCATAGGGATGAACACTGAAGCTTTCTTT. Translation gives CASSIGMNTEAFF.